A single sample is the source of the 2 T cell receptor beta chains below, sequenced in a study of blood T cell repertoires in COVID-19. Clones were sequenced by immunoSEQ multiplex PCR, and TCRdb holds only the in-frame ones, with some missing. The table records 230,000 or so clones, roughly 88% of them present only once. The sample was peripheral blood. The receptor source for this set is a woman in her 40s who had recovered from COVID-19.

The chain couples TRBV15 to TRBJ2-7; 11 nucleotides line up with TRBD1. From germline, CDR1 is LNHNV and CDR2 YYDKDF (reference sequence). Germline trimming cut 6 bases from V and 0 bases from J; bases unmatched to any gene: 1. CDR3 length equals 14 residues. The CDR3 DNA sequence: TGTGCCACCAGGGGGACAGGGGGCTCCTACGAGCAGTACTTC. Translated, it gives CATRGTGGSYEQYF.

The CDR3: CASSLALRNTIYF. In DNA, the CDR3 is TGTGCCAGCAGCTTAGCTCTTCGAAACACCATATATTTT. This chain joins TRBV11-2 and TRBJ1-3; D gene uncertain. Germline-derived CDR1 and CDR2 are SGHAT and FQNNGV. The CDR3 extends over 13 amino acids. V shed 1 base and J shed 5 bases, with 6 bases lying between them.